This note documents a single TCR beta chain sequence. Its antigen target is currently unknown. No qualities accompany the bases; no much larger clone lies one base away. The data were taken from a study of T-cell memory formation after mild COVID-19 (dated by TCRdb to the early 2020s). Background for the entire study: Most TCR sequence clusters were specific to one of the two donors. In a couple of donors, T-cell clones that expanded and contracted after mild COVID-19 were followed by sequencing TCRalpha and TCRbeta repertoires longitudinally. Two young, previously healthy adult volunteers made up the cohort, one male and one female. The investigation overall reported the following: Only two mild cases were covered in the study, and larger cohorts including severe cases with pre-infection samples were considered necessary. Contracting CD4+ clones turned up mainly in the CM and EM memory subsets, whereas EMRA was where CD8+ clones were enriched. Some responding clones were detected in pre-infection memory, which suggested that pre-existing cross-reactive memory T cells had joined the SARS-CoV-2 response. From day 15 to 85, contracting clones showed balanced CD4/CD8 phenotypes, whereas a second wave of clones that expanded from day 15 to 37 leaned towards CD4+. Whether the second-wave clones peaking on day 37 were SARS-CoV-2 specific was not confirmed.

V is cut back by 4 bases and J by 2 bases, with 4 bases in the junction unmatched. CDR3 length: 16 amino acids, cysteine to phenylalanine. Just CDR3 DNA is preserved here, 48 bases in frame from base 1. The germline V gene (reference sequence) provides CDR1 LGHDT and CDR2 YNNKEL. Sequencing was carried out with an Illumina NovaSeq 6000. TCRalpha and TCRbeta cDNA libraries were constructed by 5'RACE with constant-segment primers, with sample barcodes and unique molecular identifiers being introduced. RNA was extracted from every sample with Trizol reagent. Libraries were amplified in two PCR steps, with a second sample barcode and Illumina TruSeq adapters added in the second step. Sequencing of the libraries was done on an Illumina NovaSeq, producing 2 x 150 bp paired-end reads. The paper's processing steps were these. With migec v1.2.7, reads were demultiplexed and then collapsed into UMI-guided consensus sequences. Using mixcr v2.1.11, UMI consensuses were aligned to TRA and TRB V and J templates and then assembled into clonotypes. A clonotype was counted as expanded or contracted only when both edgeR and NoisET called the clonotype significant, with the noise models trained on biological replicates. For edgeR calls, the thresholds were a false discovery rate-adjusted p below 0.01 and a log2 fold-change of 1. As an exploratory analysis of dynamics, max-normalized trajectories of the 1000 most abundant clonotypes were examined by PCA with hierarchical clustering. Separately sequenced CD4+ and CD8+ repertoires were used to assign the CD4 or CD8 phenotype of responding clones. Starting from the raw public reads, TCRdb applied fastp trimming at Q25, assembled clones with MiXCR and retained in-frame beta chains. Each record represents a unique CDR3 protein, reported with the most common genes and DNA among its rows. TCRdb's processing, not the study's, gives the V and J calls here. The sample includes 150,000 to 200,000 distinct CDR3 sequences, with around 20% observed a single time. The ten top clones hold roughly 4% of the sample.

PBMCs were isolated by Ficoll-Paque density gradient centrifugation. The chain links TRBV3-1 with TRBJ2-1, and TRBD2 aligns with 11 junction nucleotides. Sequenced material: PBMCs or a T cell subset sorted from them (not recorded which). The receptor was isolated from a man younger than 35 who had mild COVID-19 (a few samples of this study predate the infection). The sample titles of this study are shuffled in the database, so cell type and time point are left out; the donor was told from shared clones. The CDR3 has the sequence CASSLLAGGPYNEQFF. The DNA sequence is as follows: TGTGCCAGCAGCCTATTAGCGGGGGGGCCCTACAATGAGCAGTTCTTC.